Listed below are T cell receptor beta chains from one sample, sequenced in a study of shared clonotypes between healthy human individuals. Sequenced by immunoSEQ multiplex PCR; TCRdb stores in-frame clones only, minus some. Here the sample spans 2 million to 2.5 million clones, roughly 90% being singletons. The source material was naive CD4+ T cells from PBMCs. The receptors come from a man younger than 35 in good health. Some clones in this sample may be carry-over from other donors' samples. Each CDR3 is given with its conserved first and last residue. D genes are given only for firm matches.

d_call v_call cdr3_aa
NA TRBV29-1 CSVKGPVSSGANVLTF
TRBD1 TRBV5-1 CASSVGTGQETQYF
NA TRBV29-1 CSAVGQRGGDNEQFF
NA TRBV18 CASSAQAARSSGNTIYF
NA TRBV2 CASSEGYNSPLHF
TRBD1 TRBV28 CASFTGTAANTGELFF
NA TRBV11-2 CASNLGEGPGNTIYF
NA TRBV7-2 CASSLAPAPIVDTQYF
NA TRBV18 CASSPPSTGQTYGYTF
NA TRBV7-2 CASSLGYSGANVLTF
NA TRBV5-1 CASSAGTDGYTF